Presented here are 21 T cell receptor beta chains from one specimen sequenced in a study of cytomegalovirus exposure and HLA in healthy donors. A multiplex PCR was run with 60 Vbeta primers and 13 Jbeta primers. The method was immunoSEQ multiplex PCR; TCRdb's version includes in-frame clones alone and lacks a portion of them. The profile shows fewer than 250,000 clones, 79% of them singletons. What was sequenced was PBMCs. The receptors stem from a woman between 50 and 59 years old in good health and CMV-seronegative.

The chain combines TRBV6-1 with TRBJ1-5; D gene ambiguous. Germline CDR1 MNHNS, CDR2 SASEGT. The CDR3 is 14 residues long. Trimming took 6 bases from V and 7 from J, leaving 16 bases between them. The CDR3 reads CASSGFGEAQPQHF. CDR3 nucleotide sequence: TGTGCCAGCAGCGGGTTTGGAGAGGCCCAGCCCCAGCATTTT.

This CDR3 reads CASSGLDLGADTQYF. The CDR3 region has the DNA TGTGCCAGCAGCGGTCTCGATCTAGGGGCAGATACGCAGTATTTT. The chain is built from TRBV9 and TRBJ2-3; the D gene is possibly TRBD1 (5 bases). This CDR3 is built from 15 residues. Germline V CDR1 and CDR2: SGDLS, YYNGEE. V lost 3 bases, J lost 4 bases, and 15 bases lay in between.

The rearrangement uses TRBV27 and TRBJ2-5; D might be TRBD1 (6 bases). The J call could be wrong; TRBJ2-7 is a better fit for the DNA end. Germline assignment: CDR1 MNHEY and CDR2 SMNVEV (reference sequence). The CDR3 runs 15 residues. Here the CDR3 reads CASSLYPGANYEQYF. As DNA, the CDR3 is TGTGCCAGCAGTTTATACCCAGGGGCGAACTACGAGCAGTACTTC.

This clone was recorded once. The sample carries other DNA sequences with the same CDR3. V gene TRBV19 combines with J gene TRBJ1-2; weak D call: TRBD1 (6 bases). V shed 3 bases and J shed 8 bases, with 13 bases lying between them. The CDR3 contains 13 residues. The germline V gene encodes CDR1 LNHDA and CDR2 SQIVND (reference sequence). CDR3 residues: CASSIQGLGGYTF. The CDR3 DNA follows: TGTGCCAGTAGTATTCAGGGGCTTGGCGGCTACACCTTC.

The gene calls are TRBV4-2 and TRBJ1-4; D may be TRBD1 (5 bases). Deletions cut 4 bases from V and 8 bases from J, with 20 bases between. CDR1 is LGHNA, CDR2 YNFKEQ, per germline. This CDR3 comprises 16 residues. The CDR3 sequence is CASSLIGLEGWEKLFF. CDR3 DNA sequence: TGTGCCAGCAGCCTCATTGGCCTGGAGGGGTGGGAAAAACTGTTTTTT.

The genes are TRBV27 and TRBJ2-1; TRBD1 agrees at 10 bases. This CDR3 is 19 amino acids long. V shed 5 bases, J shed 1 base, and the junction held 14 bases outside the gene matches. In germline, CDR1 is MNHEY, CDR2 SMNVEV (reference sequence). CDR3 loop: CASSLRRDRGPSSYNEQFF. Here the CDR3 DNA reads TGTGCCAGCAGTCTACGCCGGGACAGGGGCCCCTCTTCCTACAATGAGCAGTTCTTC.

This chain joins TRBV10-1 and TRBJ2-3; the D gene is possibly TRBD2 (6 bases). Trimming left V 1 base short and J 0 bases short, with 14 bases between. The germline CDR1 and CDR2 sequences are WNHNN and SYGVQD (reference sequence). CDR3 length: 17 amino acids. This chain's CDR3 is CASSEYKAGDSTDTQYF. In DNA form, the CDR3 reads TGCGCCAGCAGTGAGTACAAAGCGGGCGATAGCACAGATACGCAGTATTTT.

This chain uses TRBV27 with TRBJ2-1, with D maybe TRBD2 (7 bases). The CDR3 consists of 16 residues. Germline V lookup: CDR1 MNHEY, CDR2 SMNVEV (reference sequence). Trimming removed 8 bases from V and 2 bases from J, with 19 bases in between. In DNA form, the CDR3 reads TGTGCCAGCCGGGGGGCTGGTGGGAGGGCCTACAATGAGCAGTTCTTC. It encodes CASRGAGGRAYNEQFF.

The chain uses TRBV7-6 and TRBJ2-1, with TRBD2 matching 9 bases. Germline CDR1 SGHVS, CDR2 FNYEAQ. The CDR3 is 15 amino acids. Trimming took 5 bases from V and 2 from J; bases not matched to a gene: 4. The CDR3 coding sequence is TGTGCCAGCAGCCCGCGGGGGGGCCCCTACAATGAGCAGTTCTTC. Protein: CASSPRGGPYNEQFF.

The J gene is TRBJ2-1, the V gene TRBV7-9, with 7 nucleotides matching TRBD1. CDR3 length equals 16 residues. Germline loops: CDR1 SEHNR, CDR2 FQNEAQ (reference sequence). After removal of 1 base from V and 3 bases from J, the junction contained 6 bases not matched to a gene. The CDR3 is CASSLDRTGRYNEQFF. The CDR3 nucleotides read TGTGCCAGCAGCTTAGATCGGACAGGCCGCTACAATGAGCAGTTCTTC. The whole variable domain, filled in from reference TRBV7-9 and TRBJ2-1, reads DTGVSQNPRHKITKRGQNVTFRCDPISEHNRLYWYRQTLGQGPEFLTYFQNEAQLEKSRLLSDRFSAERPKGSFSTLEIQRTEQGDSAMYLCASSLDRTGRYNEQFFGPGTRLTVL.

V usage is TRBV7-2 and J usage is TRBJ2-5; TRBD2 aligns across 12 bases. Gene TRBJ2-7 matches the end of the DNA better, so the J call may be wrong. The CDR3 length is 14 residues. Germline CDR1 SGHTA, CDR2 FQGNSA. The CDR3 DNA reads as TGTGCCAGCAGCCGGACTAGCGGGGCCTACGAGCAGTACTTC. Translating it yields CASSRTSGAYEQYF.

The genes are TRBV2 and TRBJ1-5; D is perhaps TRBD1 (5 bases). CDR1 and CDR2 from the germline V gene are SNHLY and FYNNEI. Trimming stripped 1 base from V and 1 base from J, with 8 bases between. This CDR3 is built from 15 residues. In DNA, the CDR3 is TGTGCCAGCAGTGAAGAGGGGCTGAGCAATCAGCCCCAGCATTTT. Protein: CASSEEGLSNQPQHF.

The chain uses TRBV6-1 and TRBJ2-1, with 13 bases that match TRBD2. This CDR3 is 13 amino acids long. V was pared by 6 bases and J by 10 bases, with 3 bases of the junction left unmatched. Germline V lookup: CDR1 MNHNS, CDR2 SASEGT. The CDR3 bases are TGTGCCAGCAGACGACTAGCGGGGGGCGAGCAGTTCTTC. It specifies CASRRLAGGEQFF.

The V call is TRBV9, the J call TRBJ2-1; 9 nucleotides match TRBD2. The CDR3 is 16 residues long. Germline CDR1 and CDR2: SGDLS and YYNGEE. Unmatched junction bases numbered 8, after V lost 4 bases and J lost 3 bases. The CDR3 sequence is CASSSLAGVGYNEQFF. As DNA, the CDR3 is TGTGCCAGCAGCTCCTTAGCGGGAGTAGGCTACAATGAGCAGTTCTTC.

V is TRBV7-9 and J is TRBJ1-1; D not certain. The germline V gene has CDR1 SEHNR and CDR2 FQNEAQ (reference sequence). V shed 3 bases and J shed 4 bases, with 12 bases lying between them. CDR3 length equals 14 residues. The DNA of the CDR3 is TGTGCCAGCAGCTTTTCACTTGATGGCACTGAAGCTTTCTTT. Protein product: CASSFSLDGTEAFF.

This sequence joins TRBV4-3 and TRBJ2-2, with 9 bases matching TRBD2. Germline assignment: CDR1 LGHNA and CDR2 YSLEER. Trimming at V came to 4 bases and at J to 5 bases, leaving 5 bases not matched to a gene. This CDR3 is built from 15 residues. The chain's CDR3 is CASSPRLAVTGELFF. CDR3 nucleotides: TGCGCCAGCAGCCCACGACTAGCGGTTACCGGGGAGCTGTTTTTT.

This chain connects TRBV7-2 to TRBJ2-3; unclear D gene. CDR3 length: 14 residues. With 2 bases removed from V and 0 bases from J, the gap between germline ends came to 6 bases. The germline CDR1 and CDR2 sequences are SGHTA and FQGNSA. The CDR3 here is CASSLRQSTDTQYF. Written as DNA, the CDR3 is TGTGCCAGCAGCTTAAGACAAAGCACAGATACGCAGTATTTT.

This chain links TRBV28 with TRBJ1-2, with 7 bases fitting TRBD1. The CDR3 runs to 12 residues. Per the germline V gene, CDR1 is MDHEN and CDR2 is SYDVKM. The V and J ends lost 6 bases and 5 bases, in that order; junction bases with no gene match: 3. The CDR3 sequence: CASRGQLYGYTF. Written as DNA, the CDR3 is TGTGCCAGCAGGGGACAGCTATATGGCTACACCTTC.

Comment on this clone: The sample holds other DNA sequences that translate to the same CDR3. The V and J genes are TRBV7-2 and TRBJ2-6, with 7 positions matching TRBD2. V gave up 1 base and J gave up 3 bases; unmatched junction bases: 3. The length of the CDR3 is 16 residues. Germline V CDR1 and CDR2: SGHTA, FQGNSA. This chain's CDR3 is CASSLGGGGGANVLTF. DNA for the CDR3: TGTGCCAGCAGCTTAGGGGGGGGTGGTGGGGCCAACGTCCTGACTTTC.

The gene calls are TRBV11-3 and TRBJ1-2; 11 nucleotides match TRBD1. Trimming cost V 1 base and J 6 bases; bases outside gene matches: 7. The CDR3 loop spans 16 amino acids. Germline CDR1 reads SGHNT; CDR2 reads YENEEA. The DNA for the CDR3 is TGTGCCAGCAGCTTAGGTGGACAGGGGGCAAAGGATGGCTACACCTTC. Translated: CASSLGGQGAKDGYTF.

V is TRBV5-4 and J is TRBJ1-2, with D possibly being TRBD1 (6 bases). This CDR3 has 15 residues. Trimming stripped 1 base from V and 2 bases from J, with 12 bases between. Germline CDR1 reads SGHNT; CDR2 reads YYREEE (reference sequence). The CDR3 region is CASSLSGGNNYGYTF. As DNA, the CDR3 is TGTGCCAGCAGCTTGAGCGGGGGCAACAACTATGGCTACACCTTC.